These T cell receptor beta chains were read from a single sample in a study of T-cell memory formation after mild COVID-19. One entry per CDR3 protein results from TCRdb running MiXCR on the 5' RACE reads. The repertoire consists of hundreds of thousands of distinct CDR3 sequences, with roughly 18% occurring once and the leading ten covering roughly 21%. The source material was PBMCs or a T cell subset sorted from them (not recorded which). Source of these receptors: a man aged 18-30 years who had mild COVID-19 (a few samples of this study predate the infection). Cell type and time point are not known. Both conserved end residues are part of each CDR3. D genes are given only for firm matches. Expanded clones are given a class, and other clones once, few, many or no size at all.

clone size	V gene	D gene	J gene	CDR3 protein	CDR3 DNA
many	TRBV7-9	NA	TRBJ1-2	CASSWRGSGYTF	TGTGCCAGCAGCTGGCGTGGAAGTGGCTACACCTTC
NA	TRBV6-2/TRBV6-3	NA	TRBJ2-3	CASKGGLRSDTQYF	TGTGCCAGCAAAGGGGGATTAAGGTCAGATACGCAGTATTTT
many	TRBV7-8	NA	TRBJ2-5	CASSLARQFGRETQYF	TGTGCCAGCAGCTTAGCCCGCCAGTTTGGTAGGGAGACCCAGTACTTC
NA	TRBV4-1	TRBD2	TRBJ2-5	CASSLELAGGSWTQYF	TGCGCCAGCAGCCTGGAACTAGCGGGGGGAAGTTGGACCCAGTACTTC
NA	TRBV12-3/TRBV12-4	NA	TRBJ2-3	CASTRGRRASGDTQYF	TGTGCCAGCACCCGGGGACGGAGGGCCTCAGGCGATACGCAGTATTTT
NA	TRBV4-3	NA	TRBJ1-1	CASSQDLPSGTEAFF	TGCGCCAGCAGCCAAGATCTCCCGAGCGGCACTGAAGCTTTCTTT
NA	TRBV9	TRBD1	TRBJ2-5	CASSSPGTGEQETQYF	TGTGCCAGCAGCTCCCCCGGGACAGGGGAACAAGAGACCCAGTACTTC
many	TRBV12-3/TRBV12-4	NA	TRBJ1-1	CASRLGTYEAFF	TGTGCCAGCAGACTTGGGACATATGAAGCTTTCTTT
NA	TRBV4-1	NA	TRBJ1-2	CASSRDQAHYGYTF	TGCGCCAGCAGCCGAGATCAGGCCCACTATGGCTACACCTTC
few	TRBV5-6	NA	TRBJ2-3	CASSWGEDTQYF	TGTGCCAGCAGCTGGGGCGAAGATACGCAGTATTTT
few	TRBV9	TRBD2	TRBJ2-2	CASSSGLGSTGELFF	TGTGCCAGCAGCTCGGGACTAGGATCAACCGGGGAGCTGTTTTTT
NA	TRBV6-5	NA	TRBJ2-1	CASSYIGLAISEQFF	TGTGCCAGCAGTTACATCGGGCTAGCTATAAGTGAGCAGTTCTTC
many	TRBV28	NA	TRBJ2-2	CASSPSAGAVNTGELFF	TGTGCCAGCAGTCCCTCGGCAGGGGCCGTGAACACCGGGGAGCTGTTTTTT
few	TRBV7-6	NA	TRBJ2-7	CASSLEGRGLQEYF	TGTGCCAGCAGCTTAGAGGGCAGGGGATTGCAGGAGTACTTC
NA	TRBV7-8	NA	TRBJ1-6	CASSLTANYNSPLHF	TGTGCCAGCAGCTTGACAGCTAACTATAATTCACCCCTCCACTTT
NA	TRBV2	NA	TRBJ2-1	CASSEALGYNEQFF	TGTGCCAGCAGTGAAGCGCTGGGCTACAATGAGCAGTTCTTC
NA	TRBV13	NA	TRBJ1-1	CASSLMGPLNTEAFF	TGTGCCAGCAGCTTAATGGGACCTTTGAACACTGAAGCTTTCTTT
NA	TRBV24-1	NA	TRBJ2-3	CATSVRERATQYF	TGTGCCACCAGTGTTAGAGAGAGGGCTACGCAGTATTTT
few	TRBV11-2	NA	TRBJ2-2	CASSTTGGDTGELFF	TGTGCCAGCAGCACTACAGGAGGTGACACCGGGGAGCTGTTTTTT
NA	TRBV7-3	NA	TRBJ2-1	CASSPWGGAQEQFF	TGTGCCAGCAGCCCCTGGGGGGGGGCCCAAGAGCAGTTCTTC
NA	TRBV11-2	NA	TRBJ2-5	CASSSGPPTQYF	TGTGCCAGCAGCTCTGGACCCCCGACCCAGTACTTC
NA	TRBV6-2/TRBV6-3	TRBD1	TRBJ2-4	CASRGPSTGTGGKGNIQYF	TGTGCCAGCAGGGGCCCGAGTACTGGTACAGGGGGCAAGGGAAACATTCAGTACTTC